The clone carrying this T cell receptor beta chain was seen many times. Its matching antigen is unknown. This CDR3 comprises 12 residues. Trimming took 7 bases from V and 2 from J, leaving 5 bases between them. The V gene's germline CDR1 is KGHDR and CDR2 SFDVKD. This sample stems from a study of T cell repertoires in cytomegalovirus infection. Study as a whole: Public TCR beta signatures provided an indication of both CMV infection and a matching HLA type.

TCRdb called the reads again in MiXCR, with one record for every CDR3 protein. The data show tens of thousands of distinct CDR3 sequences, more than 3% seen once. General study results and limits: HLA-C-restricted TCR beta clonotypes specific for CMV led the ex vivo response.

The rearrangement joins TRBV24-1 to TRBJ1-5; unclear D gene. This clonotype was sampled from a human donor in good health (CMV status not recorded). Some clones in this sample may be carry-over from other donors' samples. The material sequenced was PBMCs. The CDR3 sequence is CATSVGNQPQHF. The CDR3 DNA is TGTGCCACCAGCGTCGGCAATCAGCCCCAGCATTTT.